This paragraph covers one T cell receptor beta chain sequence. The sample is drawn from a study of T cells after yellow fever vaccination. The germline CDR1 and CDR2 sequences are SGDLS and YYNGEE. The V end lost 0 bases, the J end lost 5 bases, and 14 bases lay between the germline ends. This CDR3 has 15 amino acids. TCRdb re-analysed the 5' RACE reads in MiXCR, keeping a single row per CDR3 protein. The repertoire has 610,000 or so distinct CDR3 sequences, roughly an eighth of them found once; the top ten carry 14% to 15%. The source is a young man who received the YFV17D yellow fever vaccine. This chain links TRBV9 with TRBJ2-5; no definite D call. The sequencing here drew on PBMCs, taken on the day of the yellow fever booster vaccination. CDR3 coding DNA: TGTGCCAGCAGCGTAGCTGTTAGCCCCGGTGAGACCCAGTACTTC. This translates into CASSVAVSPGETQYF.